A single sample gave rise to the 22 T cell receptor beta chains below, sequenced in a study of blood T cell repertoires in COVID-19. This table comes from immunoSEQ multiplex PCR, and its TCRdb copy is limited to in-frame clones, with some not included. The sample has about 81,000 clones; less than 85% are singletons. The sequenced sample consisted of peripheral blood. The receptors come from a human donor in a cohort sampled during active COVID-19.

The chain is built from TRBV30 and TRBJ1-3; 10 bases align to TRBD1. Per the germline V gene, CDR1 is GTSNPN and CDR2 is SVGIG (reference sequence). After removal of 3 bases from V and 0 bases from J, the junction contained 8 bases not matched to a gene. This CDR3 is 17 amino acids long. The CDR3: CAWRGTGARFSGNTIYF. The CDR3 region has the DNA TGTGCCTGGAGAGGGACAGGGGCGAGATTCTCTGGAAACACCATATATTTT.

CDR3 DNA sequence: TGCGCCAGCAGCCGGGACAGCCAAGATACGCAGTATTTT. This encodes CASSRDSQDTQYF. The genes are TRBV5-1 and TRBJ2-3, with TRBD1 matching over 7 bases. V lost 4 bases, J lost 5 bases, and 4 bases stayed unmatched. This CDR3 has 13 amino acids. Germline loops: CDR1 SGHRS, CDR2 YFSETQ. Based on the CDR3 plus reference TRBV5-1 and TRBJ2-3, the full variable domain is KAGVTQTPRYLIKTRGQQVTLSCSPISGHRSVSWYQQTPGQGLQFLFEYFSETQRNKGNFPGRFSGRQFSNSRSEMNVSTLELGDSALYLCASSRDSQDTQYFGPGTRLTVL.

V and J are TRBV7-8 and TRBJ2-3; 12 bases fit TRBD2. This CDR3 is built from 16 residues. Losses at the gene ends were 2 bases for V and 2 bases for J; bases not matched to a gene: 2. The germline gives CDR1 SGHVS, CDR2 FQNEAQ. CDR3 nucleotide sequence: TGTGCCAGCAGCTTACTAGCGGGGGGGTCCACAGATACGCAGTATTTT. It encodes CASSLLAGGSTDTQYF.

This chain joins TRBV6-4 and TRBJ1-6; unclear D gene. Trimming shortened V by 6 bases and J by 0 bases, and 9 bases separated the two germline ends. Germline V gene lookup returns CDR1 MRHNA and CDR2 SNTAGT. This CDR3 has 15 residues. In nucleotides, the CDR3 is TGTGCCAGCAGGGTAGAGAGCTCCTATAATTCACCCCTCCACTTT. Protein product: CASRVESSYNSPLHF.

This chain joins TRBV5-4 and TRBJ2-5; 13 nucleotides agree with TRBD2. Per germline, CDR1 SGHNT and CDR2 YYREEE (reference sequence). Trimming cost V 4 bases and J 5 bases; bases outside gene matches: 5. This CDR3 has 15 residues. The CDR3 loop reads CASSPGLAGVETQYF. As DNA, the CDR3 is TGTGCCAGCAGCCCAGGACTAGCGGGGGTGGAGACCCAGTACTTC.

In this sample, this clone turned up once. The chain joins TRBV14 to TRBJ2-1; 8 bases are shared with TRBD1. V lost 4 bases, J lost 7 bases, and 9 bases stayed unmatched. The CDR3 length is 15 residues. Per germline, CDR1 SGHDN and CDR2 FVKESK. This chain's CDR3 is CASSPAPTGENEQFF. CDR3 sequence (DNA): TGTGCCAGCAGCCCGGCCCCGACAGGGGAGAATGAGCAGTTCTTC.

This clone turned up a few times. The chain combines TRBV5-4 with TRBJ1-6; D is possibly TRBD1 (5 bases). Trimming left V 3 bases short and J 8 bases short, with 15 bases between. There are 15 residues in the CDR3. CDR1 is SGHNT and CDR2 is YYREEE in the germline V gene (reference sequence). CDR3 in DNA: TGTGCCAGCAGCTCGGGGGGAGTTCACTATTCACCCCTCCACTTT. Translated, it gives CASSSGGVHYSPLHF.

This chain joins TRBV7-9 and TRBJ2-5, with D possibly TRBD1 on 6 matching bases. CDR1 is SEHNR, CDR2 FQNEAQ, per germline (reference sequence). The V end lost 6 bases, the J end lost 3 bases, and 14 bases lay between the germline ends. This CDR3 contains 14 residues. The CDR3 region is CASSRTPGEETQYF. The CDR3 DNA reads TGTGCCAGCAGTCGTACGCCAGGGGAAGAGACCCAGTACTTC.

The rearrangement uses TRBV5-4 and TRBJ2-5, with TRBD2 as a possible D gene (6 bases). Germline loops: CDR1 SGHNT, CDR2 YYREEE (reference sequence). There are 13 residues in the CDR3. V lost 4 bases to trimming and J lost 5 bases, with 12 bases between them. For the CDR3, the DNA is TGTGCCAGCAGCGGCGATCGGGGGGAGACCCAGTACTTC. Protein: CASSGDRGETQYF.

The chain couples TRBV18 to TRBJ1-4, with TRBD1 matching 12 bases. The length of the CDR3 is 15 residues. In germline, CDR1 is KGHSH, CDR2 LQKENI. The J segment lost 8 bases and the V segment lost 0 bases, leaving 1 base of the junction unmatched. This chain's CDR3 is CASSPPGQGAEKLFF. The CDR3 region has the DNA TGTGCCAGCTCACCACCGGGACAGGGGGCGGAAAAACTGTTTTTT.

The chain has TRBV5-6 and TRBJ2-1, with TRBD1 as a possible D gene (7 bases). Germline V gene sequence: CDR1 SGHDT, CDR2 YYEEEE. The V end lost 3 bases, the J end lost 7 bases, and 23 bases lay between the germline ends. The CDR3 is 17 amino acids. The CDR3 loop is CASSYVAGGGRGNEQFF. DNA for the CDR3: TGTGCCAGCAGCTACGTAGCTGGAGGGGGCAGGGGGAATGAGCAGTTCTTC. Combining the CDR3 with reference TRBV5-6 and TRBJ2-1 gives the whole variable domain DAGVTQSPTHLIKTRGQQVTLRCSPKSGHDTVSWYQQALGQGPQFIFQYYEEEERQRGNFPDRFSGHQFPNYSSELNVNALLLGDSALYLCASSYVAGGGRGNEQFFGPGTRLTVL.

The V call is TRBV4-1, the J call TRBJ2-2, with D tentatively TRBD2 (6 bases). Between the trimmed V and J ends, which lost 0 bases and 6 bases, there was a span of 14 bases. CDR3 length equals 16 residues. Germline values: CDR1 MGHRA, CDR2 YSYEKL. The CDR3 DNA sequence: TGCGCCAGCAGCCAAGATCAGGGCGGCGGGGCCGGGGAGCTGTTTTTT. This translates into CASSQDQGGGAGELFF.

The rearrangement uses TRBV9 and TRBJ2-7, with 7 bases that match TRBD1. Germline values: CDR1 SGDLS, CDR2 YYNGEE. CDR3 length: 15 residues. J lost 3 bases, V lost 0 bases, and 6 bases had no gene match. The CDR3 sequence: CASSVGGQKNYEQYF. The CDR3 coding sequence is TGTGCCAGCAGCGTAGGGGGACAGAAGAACTACGAGCAGTACTTC.

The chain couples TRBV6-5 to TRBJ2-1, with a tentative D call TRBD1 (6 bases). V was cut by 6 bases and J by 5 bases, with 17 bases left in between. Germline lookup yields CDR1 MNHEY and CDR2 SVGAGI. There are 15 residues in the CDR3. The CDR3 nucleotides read TGTGCCAGCAGCCCGAGCGCAGGACAGCACAATGAGCAGTTCTTC. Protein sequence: CASSPSAGQHNEQFF.

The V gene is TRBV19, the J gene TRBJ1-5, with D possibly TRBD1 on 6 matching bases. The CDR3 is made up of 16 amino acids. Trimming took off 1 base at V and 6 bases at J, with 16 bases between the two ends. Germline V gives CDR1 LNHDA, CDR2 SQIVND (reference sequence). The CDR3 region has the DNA TGTGCCAGTAGTATAGGGTGGGCAGGGGACGGTCAGCCCCAGCATTTT. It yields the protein CASSIGWAGDGQPQHF.

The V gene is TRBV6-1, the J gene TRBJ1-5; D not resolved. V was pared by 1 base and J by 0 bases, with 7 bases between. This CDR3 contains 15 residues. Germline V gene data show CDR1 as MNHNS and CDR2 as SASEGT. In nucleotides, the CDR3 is TGTGCCAGCAGTGAAGTCGGAGGTAGCAATCAGCCCCAGCATTTT. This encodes CASSEVGGSNQPQHF.

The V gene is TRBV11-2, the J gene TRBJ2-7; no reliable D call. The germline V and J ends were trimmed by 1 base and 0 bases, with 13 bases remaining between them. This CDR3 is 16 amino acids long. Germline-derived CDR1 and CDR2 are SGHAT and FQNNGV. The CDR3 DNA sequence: TGTGCCAGCAGCTTAGTTAGAGGCCTAAGCTCCTACGAGCAGTACTTC. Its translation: CASSLVRGLSSYEQYF.

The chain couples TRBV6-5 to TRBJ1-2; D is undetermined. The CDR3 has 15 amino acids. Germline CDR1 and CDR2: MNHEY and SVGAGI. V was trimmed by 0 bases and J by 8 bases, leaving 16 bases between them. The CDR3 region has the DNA TGTGCCAGCAGTTACTCGGGTACAGTGAGCTTGGGCTACACCTTC. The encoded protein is CASSYSGTVSLGYTF.

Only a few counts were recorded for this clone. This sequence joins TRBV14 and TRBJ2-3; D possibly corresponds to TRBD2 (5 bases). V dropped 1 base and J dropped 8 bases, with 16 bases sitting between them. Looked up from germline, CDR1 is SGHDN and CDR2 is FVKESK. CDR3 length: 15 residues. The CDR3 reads CASSQVRGGHGTQYF. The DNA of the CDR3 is TGTGCCAGCAGCCAAGTTCGTGGAGGCCATGGTACGCAGTATTTT.

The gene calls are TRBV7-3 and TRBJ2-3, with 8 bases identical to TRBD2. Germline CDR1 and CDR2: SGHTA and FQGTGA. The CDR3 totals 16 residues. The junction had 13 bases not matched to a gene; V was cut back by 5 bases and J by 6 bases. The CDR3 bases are TGTGCCAGCAGCCCCCGGGGAGCGGGGGCTGACGATACGCAGTATTTT. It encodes CASSPRGAGADDTQYF.

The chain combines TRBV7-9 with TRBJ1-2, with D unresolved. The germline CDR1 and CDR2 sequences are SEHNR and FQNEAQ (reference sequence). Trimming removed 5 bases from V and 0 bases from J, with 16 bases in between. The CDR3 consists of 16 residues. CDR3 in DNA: TGTGCCAGCAGCCCCCCCCTACAGAGAGCTAACTATGGCTACACCTTC. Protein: CASSPPLQRANYGYTF.

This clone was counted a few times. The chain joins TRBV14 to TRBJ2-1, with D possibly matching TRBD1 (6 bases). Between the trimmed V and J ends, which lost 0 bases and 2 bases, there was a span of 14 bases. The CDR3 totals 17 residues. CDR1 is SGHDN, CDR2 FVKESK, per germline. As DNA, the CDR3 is TGTGCCAGCAGCCAAGACGTGGGGACACTTGCCTACAATGAGCAGTTCTTC. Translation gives CASSQDVGTLAYNEQFF.